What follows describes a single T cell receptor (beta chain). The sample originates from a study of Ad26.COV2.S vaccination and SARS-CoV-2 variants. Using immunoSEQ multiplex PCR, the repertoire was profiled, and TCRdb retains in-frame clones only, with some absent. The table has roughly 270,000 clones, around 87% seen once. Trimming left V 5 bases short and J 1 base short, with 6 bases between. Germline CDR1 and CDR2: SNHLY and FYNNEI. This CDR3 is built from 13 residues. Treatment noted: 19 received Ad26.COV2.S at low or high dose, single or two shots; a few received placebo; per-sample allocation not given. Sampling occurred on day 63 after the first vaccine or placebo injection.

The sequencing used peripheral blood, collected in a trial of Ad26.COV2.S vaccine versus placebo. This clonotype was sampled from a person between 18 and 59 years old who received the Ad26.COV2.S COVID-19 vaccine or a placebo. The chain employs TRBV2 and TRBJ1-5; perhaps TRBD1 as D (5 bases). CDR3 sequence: CASSRQSNQPQHF. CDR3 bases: TGTGCCAGCAGTAGACAGAGCAATCAGCCCCAGCATTTT.